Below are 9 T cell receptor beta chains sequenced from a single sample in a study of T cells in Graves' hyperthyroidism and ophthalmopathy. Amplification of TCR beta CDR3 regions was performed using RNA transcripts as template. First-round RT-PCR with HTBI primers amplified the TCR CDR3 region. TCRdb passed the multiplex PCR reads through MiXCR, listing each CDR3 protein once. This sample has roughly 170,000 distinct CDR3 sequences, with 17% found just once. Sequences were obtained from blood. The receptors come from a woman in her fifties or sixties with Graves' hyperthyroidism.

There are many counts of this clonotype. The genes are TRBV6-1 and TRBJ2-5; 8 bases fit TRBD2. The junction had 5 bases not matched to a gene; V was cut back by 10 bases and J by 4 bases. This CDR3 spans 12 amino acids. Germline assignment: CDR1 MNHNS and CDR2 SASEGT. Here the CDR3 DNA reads TGTGCCACCCGCGCGGGGGGAGAGACCCAGTACTTC. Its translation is CATRAGGETQYF.

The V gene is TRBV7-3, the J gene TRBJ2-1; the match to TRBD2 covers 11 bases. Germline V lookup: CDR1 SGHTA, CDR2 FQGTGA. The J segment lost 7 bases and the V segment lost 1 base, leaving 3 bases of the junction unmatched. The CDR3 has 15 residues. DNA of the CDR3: TGTGCCAGCAGCTTAATAGCGGGGGGGTATAATGAGCAGTTCTTC. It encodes CASSLIAGGYNEQFF.

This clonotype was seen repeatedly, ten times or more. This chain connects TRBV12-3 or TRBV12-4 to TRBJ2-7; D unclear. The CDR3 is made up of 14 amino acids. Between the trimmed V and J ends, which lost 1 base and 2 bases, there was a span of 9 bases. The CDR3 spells CASSLGTAAYEQYF. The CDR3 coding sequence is TGTGCCAGCAGTTTAGGGACGGCCGCCTACGAGCAGTACTTC.

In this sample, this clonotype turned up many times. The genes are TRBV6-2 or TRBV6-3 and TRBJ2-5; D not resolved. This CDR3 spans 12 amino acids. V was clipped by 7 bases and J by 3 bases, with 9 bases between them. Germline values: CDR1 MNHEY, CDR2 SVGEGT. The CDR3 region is CASTDPKETQYF. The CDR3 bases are TGTGCCAGCACAGATCCCAAAGAGACCCAGTACTTC.

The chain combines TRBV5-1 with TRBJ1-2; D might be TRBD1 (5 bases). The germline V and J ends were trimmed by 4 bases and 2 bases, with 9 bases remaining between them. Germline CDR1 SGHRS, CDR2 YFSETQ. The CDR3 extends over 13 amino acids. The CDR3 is CASSHGQNYGYTF. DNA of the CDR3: TGCGCCAGCAGCCACGGACAAAACTATGGCTACACCTTC.

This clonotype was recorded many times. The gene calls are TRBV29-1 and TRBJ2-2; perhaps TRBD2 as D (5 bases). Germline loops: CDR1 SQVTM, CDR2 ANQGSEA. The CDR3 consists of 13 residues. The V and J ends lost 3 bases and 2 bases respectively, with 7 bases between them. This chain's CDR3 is CSVDGLNTGELFF. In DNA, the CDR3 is TGCAGCGTTGATGGACTCAACACCGGGGAGCTGTTTTTT.

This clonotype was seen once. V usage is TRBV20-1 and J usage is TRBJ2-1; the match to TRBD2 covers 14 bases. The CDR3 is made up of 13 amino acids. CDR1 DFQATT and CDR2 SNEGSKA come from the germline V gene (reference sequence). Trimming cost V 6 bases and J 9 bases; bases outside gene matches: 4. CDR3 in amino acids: CSARTSGGSEQFF. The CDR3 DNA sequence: TGCAGTGCCCGGACTAGCGGGGGGTCTGAGCAGTTCTTC.

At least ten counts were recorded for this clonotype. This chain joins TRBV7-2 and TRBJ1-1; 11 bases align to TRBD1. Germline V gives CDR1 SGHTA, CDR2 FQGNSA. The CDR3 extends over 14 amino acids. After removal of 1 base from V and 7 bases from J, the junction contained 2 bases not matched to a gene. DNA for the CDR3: TGTGCCAGCAGCTTAGGGACAGGGGGCGATGAAGCTTTCTTT. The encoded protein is CASSLGTGGDEAFF.

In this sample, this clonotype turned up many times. CDR3 sequence reads: CASSDSDGSQPQHF. The DNA of the CDR3 is TGTGCCAGCAGTGACAGCGACGGAAGTCAGCCCCAGCATTTT. The V and J genes are TRBV6-1 and TRBJ1-5; D call uncertain. Germline V lookup: CDR1 MNHNS, CDR2 SASEGT. With 3 bases removed from V and 6 bases from J, the gap between germline ends came to 12 bases. This CDR3 has 14 amino acids.